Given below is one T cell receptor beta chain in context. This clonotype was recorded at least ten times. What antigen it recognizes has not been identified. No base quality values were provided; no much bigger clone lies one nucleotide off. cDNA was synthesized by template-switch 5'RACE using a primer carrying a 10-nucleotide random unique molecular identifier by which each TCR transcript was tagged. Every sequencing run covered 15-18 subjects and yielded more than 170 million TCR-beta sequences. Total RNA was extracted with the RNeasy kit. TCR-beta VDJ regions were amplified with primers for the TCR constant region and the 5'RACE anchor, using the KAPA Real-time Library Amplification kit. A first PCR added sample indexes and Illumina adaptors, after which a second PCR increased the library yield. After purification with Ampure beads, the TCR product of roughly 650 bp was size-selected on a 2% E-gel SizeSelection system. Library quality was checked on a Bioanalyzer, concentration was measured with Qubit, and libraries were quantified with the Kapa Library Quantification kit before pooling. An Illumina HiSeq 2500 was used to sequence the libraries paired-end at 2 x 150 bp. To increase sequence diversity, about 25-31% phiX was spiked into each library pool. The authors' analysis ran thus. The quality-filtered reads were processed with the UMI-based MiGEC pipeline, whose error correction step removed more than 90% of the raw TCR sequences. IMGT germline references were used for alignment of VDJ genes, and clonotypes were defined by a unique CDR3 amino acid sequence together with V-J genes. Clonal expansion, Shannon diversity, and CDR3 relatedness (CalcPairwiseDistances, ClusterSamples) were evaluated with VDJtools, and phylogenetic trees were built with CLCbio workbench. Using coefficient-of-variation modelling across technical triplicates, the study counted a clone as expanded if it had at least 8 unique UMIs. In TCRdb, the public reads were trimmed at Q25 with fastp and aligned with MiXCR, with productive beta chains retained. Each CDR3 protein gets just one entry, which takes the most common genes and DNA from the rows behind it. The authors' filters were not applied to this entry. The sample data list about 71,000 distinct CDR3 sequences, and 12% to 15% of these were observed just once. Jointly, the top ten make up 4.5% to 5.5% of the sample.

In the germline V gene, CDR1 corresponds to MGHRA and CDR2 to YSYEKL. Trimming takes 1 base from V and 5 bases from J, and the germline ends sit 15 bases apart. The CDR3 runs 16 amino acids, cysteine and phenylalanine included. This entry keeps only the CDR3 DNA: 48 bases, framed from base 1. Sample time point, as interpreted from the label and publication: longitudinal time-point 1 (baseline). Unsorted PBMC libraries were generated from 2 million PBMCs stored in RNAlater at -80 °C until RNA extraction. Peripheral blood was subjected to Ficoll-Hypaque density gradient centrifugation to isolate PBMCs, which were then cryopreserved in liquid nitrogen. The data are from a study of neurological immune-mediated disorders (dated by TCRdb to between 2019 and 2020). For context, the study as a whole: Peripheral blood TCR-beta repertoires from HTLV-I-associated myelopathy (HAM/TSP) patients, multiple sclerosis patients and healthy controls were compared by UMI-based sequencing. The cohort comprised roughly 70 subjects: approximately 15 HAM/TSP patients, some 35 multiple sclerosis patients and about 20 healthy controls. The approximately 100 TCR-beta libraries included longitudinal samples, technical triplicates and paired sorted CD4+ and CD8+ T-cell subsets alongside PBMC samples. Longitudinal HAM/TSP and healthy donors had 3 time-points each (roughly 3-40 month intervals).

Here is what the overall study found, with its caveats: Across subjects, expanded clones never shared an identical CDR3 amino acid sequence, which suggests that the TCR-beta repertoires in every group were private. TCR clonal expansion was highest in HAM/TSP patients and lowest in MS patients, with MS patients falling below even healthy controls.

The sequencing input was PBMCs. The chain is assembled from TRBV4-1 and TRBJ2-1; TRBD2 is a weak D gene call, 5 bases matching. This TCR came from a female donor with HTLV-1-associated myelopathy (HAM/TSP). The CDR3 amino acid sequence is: CASSQVELAPHNEQFF. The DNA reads TGCGCCAGCAGCCAAGTGGAGCTAGCCCCCCACAATGAGCAGTTCTTC.